This is a list of T cell receptor beta chains from one sample in a study of CD8 T cells in ankylosing spondylitis. MiXCR was run by TCRdb on the 5' RACE reads, yielding one entry per CDR3 protein. The repertoire holds 750,000 to 850,000 distinct CDR3 sequences, 10% to 15% seen once, with under 0.6% in the top ten. Sequencing used blood, either unsorted or a sorted T cell fraction (not recorded which). These receptors all stem from a male donor with ankylosing spondylitis. Each CDR3 is given with its conserved first and last residue. The order of the fields is CDR3 protein, CDR3 DNA, clone size, V gene, J gene, D gene. D genes are given only for firm matches. Rows may omit the clone size; those that give it use once, few, many or a size class.

CDR3: CASSYSHGTGMNTEAFF
DNA: TGTGCCAGCAGTTACTCCCACGGGACAGGCATGAACACTGAAGCTTTCTTT
size: many
V: TRBV6-5
J: TRBJ1-1
D: TRBD1

CDR3: CASSGRPMGGPNTGELFF
DNA: TGTGCCAGCAGCGGGAGACCCATGGGGGGCCCGAACACCGGGGAGCTGTTTTTT
size: few
V: TRBV9
J: TRBJ2-2
D: -

CDR3: CASSKEATGDTEAFF
DNA: TGTGCCAGCAGCAAAGAGGCGACAGGGGACACTGAAGCTTTCTTT
size: -
V: TRBV21-1
J: TRBJ1-1
D: -

CDR3: CASSLRSESTDTQYF
DNA: TGTGCCAGCAGTTTGCGGTCAGAGAGCACAGATACGCAGTATTTT
size: -
V: TRBV27
J: TRBJ2-3
D: -

CDR3: CASSLARHQETQYF
DNA: TGTGCCAGCAGCTTAGCTCGGCATCAAGAGACCCAGTACTTC
size: many
V: TRBV7-2
J: TRBJ2-5
D: -

CDR3: CSVDAESSYNEQFF
DNA: TGCAGCGTTGATGCGGAAAGCTCCTACAATGAGCAGTTCTTC
size: many
V: TRBV29-1
J: TRBJ2-1
D: -

CDR3: CASSLTGGHQETQYF
DNA: TGTGCCAGCAGCCTGACGGGGGGGCACCAAGAGACCCAGTACTTC
size: few
V: TRBV7-9
J: TRBJ2-5
D: TRBD2

CDR3: CATSDLVYGYTF
DNA: TGTGCCACCAGTGATTTGGTTTATGGCTACACCTTC
size: few
V: TRBV24-1
J: TRBJ1-2
D: -

CDR3: CSVSGIMNTEAFF
DNA: TGCAGCGTGTCAGGGATTATGAACACTGAAGCTTTCTTT
size: -
V: TRBV29-1
J: TRBJ1-1
D: -

CDR3: CASSYSSGTYEQYF
DNA: TGTGCCAGCAGTTACTCTAGCGGGACCTACGAGCAGTACTTC
size: many
V: TRBV6-5
J: TRBJ2-7
D: TRBD2

CDR3: CASSQDRARGSTDTQYF
DNA: TGCGCCAGCAGCCAAGATCGGGCCCGGGGCAGCACAGATACGCAGTATTTT
size: -
V: TRBV4-3
J: TRBJ2-3
D: -

CDR3: CASSEGKGETQYF
DNA: TGTGCCAGCAGTGAAGGGAAGGGAGAGACCCAGTACTTC
size: -
V: TRBV2
J: TRBJ2-5
D: -

CDR3: CASSVEGGYTEAFF
DNA: TGTGCCAGCAGCGTAGAAGGGGGGTACACTGAAGCTTTCTTT
size: few
V: TRBV9
J: TRBJ1-1
D: -

CDR3: CASSSPGTANTEAFF
DNA: TGTGCCAGCAGTTCCCCCGGGACAGCGAACACTGAAGCTTTCTTT
size: few
V: TRBV28
J: TRBJ1-1
D: TRBD1

CDR3: CASNKRWRANQYNEQFF
DNA: TGTGCCAGCAACAAAAGGTGGAGGGCGAATCAATACAATGAGCAGTTCTTC
size: few
V: TRBV28
J: TRBJ2-1
D: -

CDR3: CSASRLAVFSYNEQFF
DNA: TGCAGTGCTTCGAGACTAGCGGTGTTCTCCTACAATGAGCAGTTCTTC
size: few
V: TRBV20-1
J: TRBJ2-1
D: TRBD2

CDR3: CASKPRNLQETQYF
DNA: TGCGCCAGCAAGCCCCGAAACCTCCAAGAGACCCAGTACTTC
size: -
V: TRBV5-1
J: TRBJ2-5
D: -

CDR3: CASSLRDRYNEQFF
DNA: TGTGCCAGCAGCTTGCGGGACAGGTACAATGAGCAGTTCTTC
size: few
V: TRBV7-9
J: TRBJ2-1
D: TRBD1

CDR3: CASNRDSSYEQYF
DNA: TGTGCCAGCAACCGGGACAGCTCCTACGAGCAGTACTTC
size: many
V: TRBV2
J: TRBJ2-7
D: TRBD1

CDR3: CSAREAAQYF
DNA: TGCAGTGCTAGAGAAGCTGCGCAGTATTTT
size: few
V: TRBV20-1
J: TRBJ2-3
D: -

CDR3: CASSLSLGGGDTGELFF
DNA: TGTGCCAGCAGTTTATCACTTGGGGGGGGCGACACCGGGGAGCTGTTTTTT
size: few
V: TRBV27
J: TRBJ2-2
D: -

CDR3: CSLPDFRAPGTDTQYF
DNA: TGCAGTCTACCCGATTTTAGGGCTCCGGGCACAGATACGCAGTATTTT
size: few
V: TRBV20-1
J: TRBJ2-3
D: -

CDR3: CASSLGGQDEKLFF
DNA: TGTGCCAGCAGCTTGGGAGGACAAGATGAAAAACTGTTTTTT
size: -
V: TRBV5-6
J: TRBJ1-4
D: -

CDR3: CASTTEGVGDTQYF
DNA: TGTGCCAGCACCACCGAAGGCGTAGGGGATACGCAGTATTTT
size: few
V: TRBV12-3/TRBV12-4
J: TRBJ2-3
D: -

CDR3: CCARDRRGRGGNEQFF
DNA: TGCTGTGCTAGAGATCGGAGGGGCAGGGGAGGGAATGAGCAGTTCTTC
size: -
V: TRBV20-1
J: TRBJ2-1
D: -

CDR3: CSASGRGGYNEQFF
DNA: TGCAGTGCTAGCGGGCGGGGGGGCTACAATGAGCAGTTCTTC
size: many
V: TRBV20-1
J: TRBJ2-1
D: TRBD2

CDR3: CASSLRCTGSYEQYF
DNA: TGTGCCAGCAGCCTACGATGTACAGGCTCCTACGAGCAGTACTTC
size: -
V: TRBV5-5
J: TRBJ2-7
D: -

CDR3: CSASAGGPTDTQYF
DNA: TGCAGTGCTTCCGCGGGAGGCCCCACAGATACGCAGTATTTT
size: many
V: TRBV20-1
J: TRBJ2-3
D: TRBD2

CDR3: CSASLVRGQYTQYF
DNA: TGCAGTGCTAGTCTGGTTCGGGGCCAATATACGCAGTATTTT
size: many
V: TRBV20-1
J: TRBJ2-3
D: -

CDR3: CASSSLAGPTYEQYF
DNA: TGTGCCAGCAGTTCTCTAGCGGGGCCAACCTACGAGCAGTACTTC
size: many
V: TRBV28
J: TRBJ2-7
D: TRBD2

CDR3: CASSPLAGTSTDTQYF
DNA: TGTGCCAGCAGTCCCTTAGCGGGGACTAGCACAGATACGCAGTATTTT
size: many
V: TRBV27
J: TRBJ2-3
D: TRBD2

CDR3: CASKRLAETGELFF
DNA: TGTGCCAGCAAACGACTAGCGGAGACCGGGGAGCTGTTTTTT
size: few
V: TRBV6-2/TRBV6-3
J: TRBJ2-2
D: TRBD2

CDR3: CASSFLRGRSNQPQHF
DNA: TGTGCCAGCAGTTTTCTAAGGGGCAGGAGCAATCAGCCCCAGCATTTT
size: few
V: TRBV28
J: TRBJ1-5
D: -

CDR3: CASSLKMTVLGNIQYF
DNA: TGTGCCAGCAGCTTAAAGATGACGGTACTGGGTAACATTCAGTACTTC
size: few
V: TRBV7-6
J: TRBJ2-4
D: -

CDR3: CATTRQENEKLFF
DNA: TGTGCCACTACACGACAGGAGAATGAAAAACTGTTTTTT
size: -
V: TRBV28
J: TRBJ1-4
D: -

CDR3: CASSFLPTEAFF
DNA: TGTGCCAGCAGCTTCTTACCCACTGAAGCTTTCTTT
size: many
V: TRBV11-2
J: TRBJ1-1
D: -

CDR3: CASSIRLADTDTQYF
DNA: TGTGCCAGCAGCATCCGACTAGCGGACACAGATACGCAGTATTTT
size: few
V: TRBV7-6
J: TRBJ2-3
D: TRBD2

CDR3: CASSLWAGHNEQFF
DNA: TGTGCCAGCAGCTTATGGGCAGGGCACAATGAGCAGTTCTTC
size: -
V: TRBV7-2
J: TRBJ2-1
D: -

CDR3: CASSQDVQQETQYF
DNA: TGTGCCAGCAGCCAAGACGTACAGCAAGAGACCCAGTACTTC
size: -
V: TRBV4-2
J: TRBJ2-5
D: -

CDR3: CASRSASGSLRVDKNIQYF
DNA: TGTGCCAGCAGGTCGGCTAGCGGGAGTTTAAGGGTCGACAAAAACATTCAGTACTTC
size: -
V: TRBV12-3/TRBV12-4
J: TRBJ2-4
D: TRBD2

CDR3: CASSVAPTDQETQYF
DNA: TGTGCCAGCAGCGTAGCTCCGACGGACCAAGAGACCCAGTACTTC
size: -
V: TRBV9
J: TRBJ2-5
D: -

CDR3: CASSQRSQGQVYEQYF
DNA: TGTGCCAGCAGCCAACGGTCCCAGGGCCAGGTCTACGAGCAGTACTTC
size: few
V: TRBV4-2
J: TRBJ2-7
D: -

CDR3: CASSFYGVWETQYF
DNA: TGTGCCAGCAGCTTTTATGGGGTATGGGAGACCCAGTACTTC
size: -
V: TRBV7-2
J: TRBJ2-5
D: -

CDR3: CASSYESGGGTEAFF
DNA: TGTGCCAGCAGTTACGAGTCGGGGGGAGGCACTGAAGCTTTCTTT
size: -
V: TRBV6-5
J: TRBJ1-1
D: -

CDR3: CASSKDRDYEQYF
DNA: TGTGCCAGCAGCAAGGACAGGGACTACGAGCAGTACTTC
size: many
V: TRBV7-2
J: TRBJ2-7
D: TRBD1

CDR3: CSAGRDTRLADPYEQYF
DNA: TGCAGTGCTGGACGGGACACCCGACTAGCGGATCCCTACGAGCAGTACTTC
size: -
V: TRBV20-1
J: TRBJ2-7
D: TRBD2

CDR3: CASSVGQRTTEAFF
DNA: TGTGCCAGCAGCGTGGGACAGCGAACCACTGAAGCTTTCTTT
size: -
V: TRBV7-6
J: TRBJ1-1
D: TRBD1

CDR3: CASSLVTGVDTQYF
DNA: TGTGCCAGCAGCTTAGTGACAGGGGTCGATACGCAGTATTTT
size: -
V: TRBV7-8
J: TRBJ2-3
D: TRBD1

CDR3: CASSPTGQGSDTQYF
DNA: TGTGCCAGCAGTCCGACAGGACAGGGGTCAGATACGCAGTATTTT
size: few
V: TRBV28
J: TRBJ2-3
D: TRBD1

CDR3: CASSPPLYEQYF
DNA: TGTGCCAGCAGCCCCCCGTTGTACGAGCAGTACTTC
size: -
V: TRBV7-8
J: TRBJ2-7
D: -

CDR3: CSVRKPGLRSIEQFF
DNA: TGCAGTGTGCGTAAGCCGGGACTCAGAAGTATTGAGCAGTTCTTC
size: -
V: TRBV20-1
J: TRBJ2-1
D: -

CDR3: CAISATQGAYEQYF
DNA: TGTGCCATCAGTGCGACCCAAGGGGCATACGAGCAGTACTTC
size: few
V: TRBV10-3
J: TRBJ2-7
D: -

CDR3: CSARGAGNQPQHF
DNA: TGCAGTGCTAGAGGTGCGGGGAATCAGCCCCAGCATTTT
size: -
V: TRBV20-1
J: TRBJ1-5
D: -

CDR3: CASSSGGPNTF
DNA: TGTGCCAGCAGCAGTGGGGGACCCAATACCTTC
size: -
V: TRBV6-2/TRBV6-3
J: TRBJ1-2
D: -

CDR3: CSASDGLGNQPQHF
DNA: TGCAGTGCTTCGGATGGGCTTGGAAATCAGCCCCAGCATTTT
size: few
V: TRBV20-1
J: TRBJ1-5
D: -

CDR3: CSAGTSGMADTQYF
DNA: TGCAGTGCTGGGACTAGCGGTATGGCAGATACGCAGTATTTT
size: -
V: TRBV20-1
J: TRBJ2-3
D: TRBD2

CDR3: CASSFSQGTGYTF
DNA: TGTGCCAGCAGTTTCTCACAGGGGACCGGCTACACCTTC
size: -
V: TRBV6-6
J: TRBJ1-2
D: TRBD1